One sample yielded the 26 T cell receptor beta chains listed below, sequenced in a study of metastatic and nonmetastatic thyroid tumors (dated by TCRdb to the early 2020s). None of the patients had been given any treatment before thyroid surgery. The library came from PCR. Instrument used: Illumina HiSeq 4000. The public reads were run again by TCRdb, first through fastp at Q25 and then through MiXCR, and only productive beta chains were kept. In this sample the table shows roughly 59,000 clones, around 15% of which occur a single time. The top ten hold over 8.5% of the sample. Sequenced: blood. Receptors were obtained from a male donor with papillary thyroid cancer or a benign thyroid nodule (not recorded which). Some clones in this sample may be carry-over from other donors' samples.

This clone has at least ten counts. Here the CDR3 reads CASRDRGKVGYEQYF. Written as DNA, the CDR3 is TGTGCCAGCCGGGACAGGGGAAAGGTCGGCTACGAGCAGTACTTC. V and J are TRBV27 and TRBJ2-7, with TRBD1 matching 10 bases. Germline V gives CDR1 MNHEY, CDR2 SMNVEV (reference sequence). V trimming: 8 bases; J trimming: 3 bases; junction bases outside the gene matches: 10. CDR3 length equals 15 residues.

This clone occurred many times. The chain employs TRBV3-1 and TRBJ2-5; tentative D call: TRBD2 (6 bases). Trimming cost V 1 base and J 9 bases, with 15 bases left between them. Germline V CDR1 and CDR2: LGHDT, YNNKEL (reference sequence). This CDR3 is built from 14 residues. The CDR3 DNA reads TGTGCCAGCAGCCAAGGTGGGGGACTCTCGTCCCAGTACTTC. Encoded protein: CASSQGGGLSSQYF.

A word on this clone: A much bigger clone sits one base away, suggesting this may be a read error. The rearrangement uses TRBV20-1 and TRBJ2-7, with D unresolved. This CDR3 has 13 residues. The V gene's germline CDR1 is DFQATT and CDR2 SNEGSKA (reference sequence). The CDR3 is CSAPLVGSYDQYF. The CDR3 coding sequence is TGCAGTGCTCCCTTGGTGGGCTCCTACGACCAGTACTTC.

The chain recombines TRBV20-1 with TRBJ2-7; TRBD1 or TRBD2 may be the D gene (6 bases each). The CDR3 loop spans 15 amino acids. The germline V and J ends were trimmed by 2 bases and 3 bases, with 17 bases remaining between them. Per germline, CDR1 DFQATT and CDR2 SNEGSKA (reference sequence). CDR3: CSARSPGGSYYEQYF. CDR3 nucleotides: TGCAGTGCTAGATCCCCCGGGGGCTCCTACTACGAGCAGTACTTC.

A remark on this clone: This may be a read error, as it is one base from a much larger clone. This chain links TRBV20-1 with TRBJ1-6; tentative D call: TRBD1 (5 bases). CDR3 size: 17 residues. Germline CDR1 is DFQATT and CDR2 is SNEGSKA (reference sequence). The CDR3 region is CSDRGTEPGSLNSPLHF. The DNA of the CDR3 is TGCAGTGATAGAGGGACGGAACCCGGGTCGTTGAATTCACCCCTCCACTTT.

This clone was observed at least ten times. V usage is TRBV6-6 and J usage is TRBJ2-1, with 8 bases matching TRBD1. The ends lost 4 bases at V and 7 bases at J; junction bases unmatched: 12. The CDR3 is made up of 16 amino acids. Germline lookup yields CDR1 MNHNY and CDR2 SVGAGI (reference sequence). DNA of the CDR3: TGTGCCAGCAGTTTGAGAAGCGGACAGGGTCGAAATGAGCAGTTCTTC. Its translation is CASSLRSGQGRNEQFF.

In this sample, this clone turned up many times. The rearrangement links TRBV12-3 or TRBV12-4 to TRBJ2-5, with 7 positions matching TRBD1. Trimming took 1 base from V and 2 from J; bases not matched to a gene: 4. This CDR3 region has 15 residues. CDR3 residues: CASSLVGQSQETQYF. The CDR3 DNA reads as TGTGCCAGCAGTTTAGTGGGACAGTCTCAAGAGACCCAGTACTTC.

This clone was detected many times. The V gene is TRBV3-1, the J gene TRBJ2-1; perhaps TRBD2 as D (5 bases). Deletions cut 3 bases from V and 0 bases from J, with 9 bases between. CDR3 size: 15 residues. CDR1 and CDR2 from the germline V gene are LGHDT and YNNKEL (reference sequence). CDR3 nucleotides: TGTGCCAGCAGCCAGGACTTACGCTCCTACAATGAGCAGTTCTTC. Its protein product is CASSQDLRSYNEQFF.

The sample holds many counts of this clone. The conserved phenylalanine or tryptophan is not found at the CDR3 terminus, so this likely reflects a read error. This rearrangement joins TRBV20-1 to TRBJ1-1; TRBD1 matches 11 bases. The CDR3 contains 14 residues. Trimming cost V 4 bases and J 4 bases; bases outside gene matches: 5. The V gene's germline CDR1 is DFQATT and CDR2 SNEGSKA (reference sequence). CDR3 DNA sequence: TGCAGTGCTAAATCCGGGACAGGGGGCACTGAAGCTTTCCTT. Translated, it gives CSAKSGTGGTEAFL.

In this sample, this clone turned up many times. The chain uses TRBV4-3 and TRBJ2-3; perhaps D is TRBD1 or TRBD2 (5 bases each). The CDR3 length is 17 residues. The germline V and J ends were trimmed by 0 bases and 0 bases, with 13 bases remaining between them. CDR1 LGHNA and CDR2 YSLEER come from the germline V gene. CDR3 coding DNA: TGCGCCAGCAGCCAAGATGGGGTGGGGGTTAGCACAGATACGCAGTATTTT. Protein: CASSQDGVGVSTDTQYF.

This clone appeared once. This chain uses TRBV11-2 with TRBJ1-1; unclear D gene. The V end lost 1 base, the J end lost 3 bases, and 15 bases lay between the germline ends. CDR1 and CDR2 from the germline V gene are SGHAT and FQNNGV. The CDR3 sequence is 16 residues long. In DNA, the CDR3 is TGTGCCAGCAGCTTAGGCAGCAAAGGGAGAGACACTGAAGCTTTCTTT. Encoded protein: CASSLGSKGRDTEAFF.

A few counts support this clone. The gene calls are TRBV10-1 and TRBJ2-7; TRBD1 matches 7 bases. CDR1 is WNHNN, CDR2 SYGVQD, per germline (reference sequence). Germline trimming cut 3 bases from V and 2 bases from J; bases unmatched to any gene: 7. The CDR3 covers 15 residues. The CDR3 loop is CASSDSGTAPYEQYF. The CDR3 coding sequence is TGCGCCAGCAGTGATTCAGGGACAGCTCCCTACGAGCAGTACTTC.

This clone has a count of ten or more. The V gene is TRBV5-4, the J gene TRBJ2-2; 7 bases are shared with TRBD2. CDR1 and CDR2 from the germline V gene are SGHNT and YYREEE (reference sequence). The V segment lost 4 bases and the J segment 2 bases; nucleotides outside the gene matches: 8. There are 16 residues in the CDR3. DNA for the CDR3: TGTGCCAGCAGCGCTAGCGGAGCCATTAACACCGGGGAGCTGTTTTTT. Translated: CASSASGAINTGELFF.

This clone was seen at least ten times. The chain joins TRBV2 to TRBJ1-5, with D possibly being TRBD1 (5 bases). The germline V and J ends were trimmed by 5 bases and 5 bases, with 13 bases remaining between them. The CDR3 extends over 14 amino acids. Germline CDR1 and CDR2: SNHLY and FYNNEI. Written as DNA, the CDR3 is TGTGCCAGCAGTTCCGTGATGACAGATCAGCCCCAGCATTTT. It yields the protein CASSSVMTDQPQHF.

This clone was seen at least ten times. The V gene is TRBV20-1, the J gene TRBJ2-1, with TRBD2 matching over 12 bases. This CDR3 spans 14 amino acids. The germline CDR1 and CDR2 sequences are DFQATT and SNEGSKA (reference sequence). Losses at the gene ends were 4 bases for V and 9 bases for J; bases not matched to a gene: 7. This CDR3 reads CSAKTSGSDVEQFF. The CDR3 DNA is TGCAGTGCTAAGACTAGCGGGAGTGACGTTGAGCAGTTCTTC.

This clone was observed at least ten times. V gene TRBV11-2 combines with J gene TRBJ2-7; D is unresolved. The length of the CDR3 is 11 residues. Between the trimmed V and J ends, which lost 2 bases and 5 bases, there was a span of 4 bases. Germline loops: CDR1 SGHAT, CDR2 FQNNGV. CDR3: CASSLQNEQYF. The CDR3 DNA sequence: TGTGCCAGCAGCTTACAGAACGAGCAGTACTTC.

This clone was recorded many times. This chain links TRBV6-1 with TRBJ2-7; 10 nucleotides match TRBD1. CDR1 MNHNS and CDR2 SASEGT come from the germline V gene. This CDR3 is built from 15 residues. The V segment lost 5 bases and the J segment 4 bases; nucleotides outside the gene matches: 8. CDR3 nucleotides: TGTGCCAGCAGTAACCCGGGACAGGGGTCTTACGAGCAGTACTTC. This codes for CASSNPGQGSYEQYF.

Of note for this clone: The junction shows a germline mismatch at one end, possibly a read error. In the same sample, other DNA sequences code for this CDR3. CDR3: CASSQSGVDWIYF. The CDR3 DNA follows: TGCGCCAGCAGCCAAAGTGGTGTGGACTGGATATACTTC. This rearrangement joins TRBV3-1 to TRBJ2-7; weak D call: TRBD2 (5 bases). The V gene's germline CDR1 is LGHDT and CDR2 YNNKEL (reference sequence). The CDR3 is made up of 13 amino acids.

This clone was observed many times. The chain couples TRBV4-1 to TRBJ2-1, with 14 bases that match TRBD2. J gave up 5 bases and V 1 base, and 10 bases lay outside the gene matches. The germline V gene encodes CDR1 MGHRA and CDR2 YSYEKL. The CDR3 runs to 19 residues. The DNA for the CDR3 is TGCGCCAGCAGCCAAGGAACCCTGGGACTAGCGGGGGCGAACAATGAGCAGTTCTTC. Protein sequence: CASSQGTLGLAGANNEQFF.

This clone has a count of ten or more. The V gene is TRBV6-1, the J gene TRBJ2-6; D not certain. The V and J ends lost 6 bases and 2 bases respectively, with 8 bases between them. Germline V gene data show CDR1 as MNHNS and CDR2 as SASEGT. The CDR3 spans 14 residues. CDR3 in DNA: TGTGCCAGCAGCGACACCGCTGGGGCCAACGTCCTGACTTTC. This gives the protein CASSDTAGANVLTF.

This clone occurred many times. This same CDR3 is encoded by further DNA sequences in the sample. The chain uses TRBV5-1 and TRBJ1-1; D ambiguous. There are 15 residues in the CDR3. Deletions cut 5 bases from V and 1 base from J, with 15 bases between. Germline loops: CDR1 SGHRS, CDR2 YFSETQ. CDR3 bases: TGCGCCAGCAGAGGTCCGGCCGGCCCGAACACTGAAGCTTTCTTT. It yields the protein CASRGPAGPNTEAFF.

About this clone itself: The missing conserved phenylalanine or tryptophan at the end of this CDR3 makes a read error likely. This chain links TRBV4-2 with TRBJ2-6, with TRBD1 matching 7 bases. The CDR3 contains 20 residues. The germline V gene has CDR1 LGHNA and CDR2 YNFKEQ. The DNA for the CDR3 is TGTGCCAGCAGCCACCCCGAGACAGGGAAAAATCGCTCTGGTGCCAACGTCCTGACTTCC. It specifies CASSHPETGKNRSGANVLTS.

The table lists this clone with many counts. J is TRBJ2-5 and V is TRBV3-1; D possibly matches TRBD1 or TRBD2 (5 bases each). Germline V gene data show CDR1 as LGHDT and CDR2 as YNNKEL (reference sequence). The V and J ends lost 0 bases and 5 bases respectively, with 10 bases between them. The CDR3 spans 14 residues. This CDR3 is CASSQEWGKETQYF. As DNA, the CDR3 is TGTGCCAGCAGCCAAGAGTGGGGGAAGGAGACCCAGTACTTC.

This clone was counted at least ten times. The chain carries TRBV18 and TRBJ2-5; 8 bases fit TRBD1. V gave up 6 bases and J gave up 5 bases; unmatched junction bases: 5. Germline V gene data show CDR1 as KGHSH and CDR2 as LQKENI. The length of the CDR3 is 13 residues. CDR3 loop: CASSRQGTETQYF. CDR3 DNA: TGTGCCAGCTCTCGACAGGGGACCGAGACCCAGTACTTC. Based on the CDR3 plus reference TRBV18 and TRBJ2-5, the full variable domain is NAGVMQNPRHLVRRRGQEARLRCSPMKGHSHVYWYRQLPEEGLKFMVYLQKENIIDESGMPKERFSAEFPKEGPSILRIQQVVRGDSAAYFCASSRQGTETQYFGPGTRLLVL.

At least ten counts were recorded for this clone. This chain joins TRBV6-5 and TRBJ1-1; D call uncertain. The CDR3 loop spans 12 amino acids. The germline V and J ends were trimmed by 2 bases and 8 bases, with 9 bases remaining between them. The germline CDR1 and CDR2 sequences are MNHEY and SVGAGI. The CDR3 DNA reads as TGTGCCAGCAGTTACCGGGCGGCCGAAGCTTTCTTT. It encodes CASSYRAAEAFF.

For this clone: A much larger clone differs from this one at a single base, so this may be a read error. In the same sample, other DNA sequences code for this CDR3. The chain recombines TRBV3-1 with TRBJ1-1; the D is unclear. Per the germline V gene, CDR1 is LGHDT and CDR2 is YNNKEL (reference sequence). The CDR3 has 14 residues. The CDR3 reads CASSQEVMNTEAFF. The CDR3 DNA reads TGTGCCAGCAGCCAGGAGGTCATGAACACTGAAGCCTTCTTT.